The 26 T cell receptor beta chains below come from one sample, sequenced in a study of control samples from healthy donors and cancer patients. Sequencing used immunoSEQ multiplex PCR; TCRdb keeps in-frame clones, though not all of them. The data contain 150,000 to 200,000 clones, roughly 88% of them singletons. Sequencing was carried out using blood. The receptors come from a woman aged 30 to 39 in good health.

The genes are TRBV2 and TRBJ2-3; 8 positions agree with TRBD1. The length of the CDR3 is 15 residues. Trimming cost V 2 bases and J 0 bases; bases outside gene matches: 1. CDR1 is SNHLY and CDR2 is FYNNEI in the germline V gene. The CDR3 coding sequence is TGTGCCAGCAGTGAACAGGGGGCGAGCACAGATACGCAGTATTTT. Amino acids: CASSEQGASTDTQYF.

This chain links TRBV27 with TRBJ1-1, with D perhaps matching TRBD1 (5 bases). Looked up from germline, CDR1 is MNHEY and CDR2 is SMNVEV (reference sequence). The CDR3 runs to 14 residues. V lost 5 bases and J 6 bases, leaving 16 bases between the germline ends. In DNA, the CDR3 is TGTGCCAGCAGTCCACGGGCAGGGTTCGCTGAAGCTTTCTTT. Its translation is CASSPRAGFAEAFF.

V is TRBV19 and J is TRBJ2-1; 10 bases align to TRBD2. From germline, CDR1 is LNHDA and CDR2 SQIVND (reference sequence). The CDR3 runs to 16 residues. After removal of 2 bases from V and 4 bases from J, the junction contained 5 bases not matched to a gene. The CDR3 DNA reads TGTGCCAGTAGTATAACTAGCGGGGTCGCTTACAATGAGCAGTTCTTC. This encodes CASSITSGVAYNEQFF. Full variable domain (remainder filled in from reference TRBV19 and TRBJ2-1): DGGITQSPKYLFRKEGQNVTLSCEQNLNHDAMYWYRQDPGQGLRLIYYSQIVNDFQKGDIAEGYSVSREKKESFPLTVTSAQKNPTAFYLCASSITSGVAYNEQFFGPGTRLTVL.

This clone has a single count. The chain has TRBV19 and TRBJ2-7; 7 positions agree with TRBD2. Germline loops: CDR1 LNHDA, CDR2 SQIVND (reference sequence). The CDR3 consists of 15 residues. V was pared by 5 bases and J by 3 bases, with 10 bases of the junction left unmatched. The DNA of the CDR3 is TGTGCCAGTAGTCCCCGTGGTAGCGGGCTCTACGAGCAGTACGTC. Its protein product is CASSPRGSGLYEQYV.

CDR3 region: CASSPPGKGPESLHEQYF. The CDR3 DNA sequence: TGTGCCAGCAGTCCCCCGGGTAAGGGACCGGAGAGTCTCCACGAGCAGTACTTC. The chain links TRBV6-6 to TRBJ2-7; D may correspond to TRBD1 or TRBD2 (5 bases each). CDR1 MNHNY and CDR2 SVGAGI come from the germline V gene (reference sequence). V was trimmed by 5 bases and J by 5 bases, leaving 28 bases between them. This CDR3 has 18 residues.

This chain links TRBV2 with TRBJ1-2; D not resolved. V lost 4 bases and J lost 8, with 11 bases in between. CDR1 is SNHLY, CDR2 FYNNEI, per germline. The CDR3 is made up of 12 amino acids. The DNA for the CDR3 is TGTGCCAGCAGTGCGGACGGGAAGGGCTACACCTTC. This translates into CASSADGKGYTF. Combining the CDR3 with reference TRBV2 and TRBJ1-2 gives the whole variable domain EPEVTQTPSHQVTQMGQEVILRCVPISNHLYFYWYRQILGQKVEFLVSFYNNEISEKSEIFDDQFSVERPDGSNFTLKIRSTKLEDSAMYFCASSADGKGYTFGSGTRLTVV.

The CDR3 sequence is CASTYPGTGSNYGYTF. CDR3 nucleotides: TGTGCCAGCACCTACCCCGGGACAGGGTCTAACTATGGCTACACCTTC. The chain uses TRBV2 and TRBJ1-2; TRBD1 agrees at 9 bases. V trimming: 7 bases; J trimming: 0 bases; junction bases outside the gene matches: 9. Germline V CDR1 and CDR2: SNHLY, FYNNEI. This CDR3 is built from 16 residues.

V usage is TRBV6-1 and J usage is TRBJ1-5; D is undetermined. In germline, CDR1 is MNHNS, CDR2 SASEGT. Trimming removed 2 bases at V and 7 bases at J, with 21 bases between. The CDR3 totals 17 residues. The CDR3, as DNA: TGTGCCAGCAGTGAAAGGAACTTCCGGGAGCGAGGGCAGCCCCAGCATTTT. It specifies CASSERNFRERGQPQHF.

V is TRBV7-2 and J is TRBJ2-7; D may be TRBD2 (7 bases). The CDR3 loop spans 15 amino acids. Germline V gives CDR1 SGHTA, CDR2 FQGNSA. V was cut by 2 bases and J by 7 bases, with 18 bases left in between. CDR3 region: CASSLNWGGQGEQYF. The CDR3 nucleotides are TGTGCCAGCAGCTTAAATTGGGGAGGGCAGGGGGAGCAGTACTTC.

This chain joins TRBV30 and TRBJ1-3; D not certain. Germline V lookup: CDR1 GTSNPN, CDR2 SVGIG (reference sequence). The CDR3 length is 12 residues. V was trimmed by 0 bases and J by 2 bases, leaving 2 bases between them. The CDR3 region is CAWSVAGNTIYF. In DNA form, the CDR3 reads TGTGCCTGGAGTGTTGCTGGAAACACCATATATTTT.

The rearrangement uses TRBV3-1 (or the pseudogene TRBV3-2) and TRBJ1-1, with a possible D match to TRBD1 (5 bases). Trimming removed 5 bases at V and 5 bases at J, with 12 bases between. CDR1 is LGHDT and CDR2 is YNNKEL in the germline V gene (reference sequence). The length of the CDR3 is 13 residues. The CDR3 nucleotides are TGTGCCAGCAGCGCGAACTGGGGGACTGAAGCTTTCTTT. Translation: CASSANWGTEAFF.

The V gene is TRBV28, the J gene TRBJ1-5; D gene ambiguous. The ends were cut back, 5 bases at V and 1 base at J, with 6 bases in the middle. The CDR3 sequence is 13 residues long. CDR1 and CDR2 from the germline V gene are MDHEN and SYDVKM. The CDR3: CASSNWSNQPQHF. The CDR3 DNA reads as TGTGCCAGCAGTAATTGGAGCAATCAGCCCCAGCATTTT.

This chain connects TRBV7-9 to TRBJ1-2, with D perhaps matching TRBD1 (5 bases). V was clipped by 3 bases and J by 7 bases, with 15 bases between them. Germline CDR1 and CDR2: SEHNR and FQNEAQ (reference sequence). This CDR3 contains 14 residues. CDR3 bases: TGTGCCAGCAGCTTCTCGGCAGGGCCGTCTGGCTACACCTTC. This translates into CASSFSAGPSGYTF.

The rearrangement links TRBV27 to TRBJ1-6; D remains unclear. The CDR3 is 20 amino acids. The V gene's germline CDR1 is MNHEY and CDR2 SMNVEV (reference sequence). V was pared by 2 bases and J by 0 bases, with 20 bases between. CDR3 coding DNA: TGTGCCAGCAGTTTAATCCGAGGCAGAGGGCTAGGCTCCTATAATTCACCCCTCCACTTT. Its translation is CASSLIRGRGLGSYNSPLHF.

This clone was recorded once. The chain uses TRBV2 and TRBJ1-1; D remains unclear. The CDR3 consists of 12 residues. Trimming cost V 10 bases and J 11 bases, with 20 bases left between them. The germline CDR1 and CDR2 sequences are SNHLY and FYNNEI. The CDR3 nucleotides are TGTGCCACCCTGAAGAGTCCGGAGTGGGCTTTCTTT. The encoded protein is CATLKSPEWAFF.

V usage is TRBV7-2 and J usage is TRBJ2-3; tentative D call: TRBD2 (6 bases). Germline V gene data show CDR1 as SGHTA and CDR2 as FQGNSA. Trimming cost V 2 bases and J 0 bases, with 12 bases left between them. The CDR3 is made up of 16 amino acids. DNA for the CDR3: TGTGCCAGCAGCTTACGGGGGAGAGGGAGCACAGATACGCAGTATTTT. It specifies CASSLRGRGSTDTQYF. The complete variable domain, with remaining parts taken from reference TRBV7-2 and TRBJ2-3, reads GAGVSQSPSNKVTEKGKDVELRCDPISGHTALYWYRQSLGQGLEFLIYFQGNSAPDKSGLPSDRFSAERTGGSVSTLTIQRTQQEDSAVYLCASSLRGRGSTDTQYFGPGTRLTVL.

This clone was seen only once. V and J are TRBV29-1 and TRBJ2-7, with D hard to call. Germline V lookup: CDR1 SQVTM, CDR2 ANQGSEA. V lost 6 bases and J lost 2, with 5 bases in between. The CDR3 is 10 amino acids. CDR3 DNA: TGCAGCGTAGGGCCCTACGAGCAGTACGTC. Its translation is CSVGPYEQYV.

The genes are TRBV10-3 and TRBJ1-2, with 8 nucleotides matching TRBD1. Germline CDR1 reads ENHRY; CDR2 reads SYGVKD. Germline trimming cut 6 bases from V and 5 bases from J; bases unmatched to any gene: 2. This CDR3 is 12 amino acids long. CDR3 sequence reads: CAIRTGDYGYTF. The DNA of the CDR3 is TGTGCCATCAGGACAGGGGATTATGGCTACACCTTC.

The chain has TRBV7-8 and TRBJ2-1, with D possibly called TRBD1 or TRBD2 (6 bases each). The CDR3 has 14 residues. Germline V CDR1 and CDR2: SGHVS, FQNEAQ. The V and J ends lost 5 bases and 8 bases respectively, with 16 bases between them. CDR3 protein: CASSAEGGNDEQFF. In DNA, the CDR3 is TGTGCCAGCAGCGCCGAGGGGGGTAACGATGAGCAGTTCTTC.

The chain combines TRBV24-1 with TRBJ1-2; 10 bases are shared with TRBD1. The length of the CDR3 is 14 residues. Germline CDR1 and CDR2: KGHDR and SFDVKD. CDR3 nucleotides: TGTAAACGTTGGGACAGGGGAGTTAGCTATGGCTACACCTTC. Protein: CKRWDRGVSYGYTF.

The chain combines TRBV18 with TRBJ1-5; no clear D. The CDR3 has 15 residues. Germline V gives CDR1 KGHSH, CDR2 LQKENI. V was pared by 2 bases and J by 4 bases, with 12 bases between. CDR3 protein: CASSPWGSSNQPQHF. CDR3 DNA: TGTGCCAGCTCACCATGGGGATCCTCTAATCAGCCCCAGCATTTT.

This chain uses TRBV2 with TRBJ1-1; possibly TRBD1 for D (5 bases). Germline lookup yields CDR1 SNHLY and CDR2 FYNNEI. The CDR3 loop spans 18 amino acids. Trimming shortened V by 8 bases and J by 0 bases, and 25 bases separated the two germline ends. CDR3 in amino acids: CASPPGPDSGSMNTEAFF. The CDR3 DNA reads TGTGCCAGCCCCCCAGGGCCAGACTCGGGGAGTATGAACACTGAAGCTTTCTTT.

V usage is TRBV4-2 and J usage is TRBJ2-2; 14 bases agree with TRBD2. V was pared by 0 bases and J by 1 base, with 7 bases of the junction left unmatched. The CDR3 contains 20 residues. CDR1 and CDR2 (germline): LGHNA, YNFKEQ. The CDR3 loop reads CASSQDWRLAGGRNTGELFF. The CDR3 nucleotides read TGTGCCAGCAGCCAAGATTGGAGACTAGCGGGGGGGCGGAACACCGGGGAGCTGTTTTTT.

In its sample, this clone was seen once. V gene TRBV5-1 combines with J gene TRBJ2-1; D is unresolved. The CDR3 consists of 13 residues. The V end lost 2 bases, the J end lost 8 bases, and 11 bases lay between the germline ends. The V gene's germline CDR1 is SGHRS and CDR2 YFSETQ. The CDR3 DNA sequence: TGCGCCAGCAGCTTTGGTTTCTCCGATGAGCAGTTCTTC. This encodes CASSFGFSDEQFF.

CDR3 residues: CASSIQTGELFF. CDR3 DNA: TGTGCCAGTAGTATTCAAACCGGGGAGCTGTTTTTT. The chain couples TRBV19 to TRBJ2-2, with no clear D. V lost 3 bases to trimming and J lost 5 bases, with 4 bases between them. The CDR3 runs 12 residues. The germline V gene has CDR1 LNHDA and CDR2 SQIVND (reference sequence).

The chain uses TRBV6-1 and TRBJ2-7; the match to TRBD2 covers 8 bases. CDR1 is MNHNS, CDR2 SASEGT, per germline. J was trimmed by 6 bases and V by 2 bases; bases with no gene match: 3. The length of the CDR3 is 13 residues. CDR3 sequence: CASSENLAGEQYF. CDR3 in DNA: TGTGCCAGCAGTGAAAACCTAGCGGGCGAGCAGTACTTC.